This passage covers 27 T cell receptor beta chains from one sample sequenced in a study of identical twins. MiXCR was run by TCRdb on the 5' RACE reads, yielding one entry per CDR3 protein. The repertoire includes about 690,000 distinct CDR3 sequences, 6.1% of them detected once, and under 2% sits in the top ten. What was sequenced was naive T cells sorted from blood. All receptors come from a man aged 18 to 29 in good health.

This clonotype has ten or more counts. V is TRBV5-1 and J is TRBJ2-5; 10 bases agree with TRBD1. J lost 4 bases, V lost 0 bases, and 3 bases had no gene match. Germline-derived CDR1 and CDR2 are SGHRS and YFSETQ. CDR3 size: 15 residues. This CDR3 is CASSLEDRGGETQYF. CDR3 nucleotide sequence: TGCGCCAGCAGCTTGGAGGACAGGGGGGGAGAGACCCAGTACTTC.

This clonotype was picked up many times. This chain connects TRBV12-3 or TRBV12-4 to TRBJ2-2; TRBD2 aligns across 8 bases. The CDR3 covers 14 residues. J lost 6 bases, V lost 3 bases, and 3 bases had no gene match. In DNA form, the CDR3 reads TGTGCCAGCAGTTTCCGGGAGGGGGCCGGGGAGCTGTTTTTT. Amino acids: CASSFREGAGELFF.

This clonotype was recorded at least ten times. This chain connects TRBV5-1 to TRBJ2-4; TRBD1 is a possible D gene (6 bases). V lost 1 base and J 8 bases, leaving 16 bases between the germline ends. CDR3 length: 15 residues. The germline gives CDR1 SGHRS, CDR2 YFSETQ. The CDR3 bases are TGCGCCAGCAGCTTGTTAACGGGACAAATACACATTCAGTACTTC. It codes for CASSLLTGQIHIQYF.

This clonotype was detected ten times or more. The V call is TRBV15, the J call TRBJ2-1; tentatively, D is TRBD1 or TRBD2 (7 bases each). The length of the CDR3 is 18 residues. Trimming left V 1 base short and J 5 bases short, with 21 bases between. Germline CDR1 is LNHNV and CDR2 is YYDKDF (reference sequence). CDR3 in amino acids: CATSRAVTGTTGDNEQFF. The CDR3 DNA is TGTGCCACCAGCAGAGCTGTGACAGGGACTACAGGGGACAATGAGCAGTTCTTC.

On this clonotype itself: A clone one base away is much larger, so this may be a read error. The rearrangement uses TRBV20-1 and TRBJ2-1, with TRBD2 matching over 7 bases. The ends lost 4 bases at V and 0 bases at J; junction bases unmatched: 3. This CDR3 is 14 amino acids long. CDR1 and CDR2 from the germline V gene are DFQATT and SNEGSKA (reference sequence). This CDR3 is CSATGGSSYNEQFF. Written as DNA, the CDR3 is TGCAGTGCTACGGGCGGGAGCTCCTACAATGAGCAGTTCTTC.

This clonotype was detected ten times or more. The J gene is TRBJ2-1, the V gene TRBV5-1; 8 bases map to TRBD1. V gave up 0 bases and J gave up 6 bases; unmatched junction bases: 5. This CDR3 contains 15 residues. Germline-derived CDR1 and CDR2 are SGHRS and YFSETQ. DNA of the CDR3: TGCGCCAGCAGCTTGGGCGGGACAGGTATCAATGAGCAGTTCTTC. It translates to CASSLGGTGINEQFF.

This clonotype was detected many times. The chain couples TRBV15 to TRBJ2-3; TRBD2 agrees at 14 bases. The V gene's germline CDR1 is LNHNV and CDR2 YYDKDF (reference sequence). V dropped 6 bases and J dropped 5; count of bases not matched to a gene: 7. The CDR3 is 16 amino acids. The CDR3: CATSSRLAGGLDTQYF. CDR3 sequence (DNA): TGTGCCACCAGTTCCCGACTAGCGGGAGGGTTAGATACGCAGTATTTT.

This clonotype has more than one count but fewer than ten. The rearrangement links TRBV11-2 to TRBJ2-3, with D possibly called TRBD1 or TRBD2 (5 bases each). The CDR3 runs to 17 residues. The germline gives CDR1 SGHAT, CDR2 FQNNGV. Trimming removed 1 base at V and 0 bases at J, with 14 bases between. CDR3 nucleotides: TGTGCCAGCAGCTTAGCCTCGGGACGGATCAGCACAGATACGCAGTATTTT. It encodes CASSLASGRISTDTQYF.

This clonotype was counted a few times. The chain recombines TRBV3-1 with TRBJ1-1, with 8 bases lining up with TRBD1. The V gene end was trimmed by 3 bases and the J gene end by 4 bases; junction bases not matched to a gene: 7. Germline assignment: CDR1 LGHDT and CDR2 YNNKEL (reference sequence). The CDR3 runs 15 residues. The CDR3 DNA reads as TGTGCCAGCAGCCATCAGGGGGCGGGGGTCACTGAAGCTTTCTTT. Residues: CASSHQGAGVTEAFF.

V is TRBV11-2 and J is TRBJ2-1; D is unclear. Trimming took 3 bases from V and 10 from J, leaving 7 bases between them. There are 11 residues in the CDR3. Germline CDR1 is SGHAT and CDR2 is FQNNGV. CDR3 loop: CASSFAEEQFF. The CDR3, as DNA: TGTGCCAGCAGCTTTGCGGAAGAGCAGTTCTTC. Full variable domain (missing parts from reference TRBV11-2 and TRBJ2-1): EAGVAQSPRYKIIEKRQSVAFWCNPISGHATLYWYQQILGQGPKLLIQFQNNGVVDDSQLPKDRFSAERLKGVDSTLKIQPAKLEDSAVYLCASSFAEEQFFGPGTRLTVL.

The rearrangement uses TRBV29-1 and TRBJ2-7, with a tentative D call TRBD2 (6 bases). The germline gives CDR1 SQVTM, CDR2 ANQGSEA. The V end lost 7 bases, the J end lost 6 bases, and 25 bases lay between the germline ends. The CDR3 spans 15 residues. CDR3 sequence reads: CSAHGAGNKLAEQYF. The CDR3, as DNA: TGCAGCGCCCACGGGGCGGGGAACAAGCTCGCCGAGCAGTACTTC.

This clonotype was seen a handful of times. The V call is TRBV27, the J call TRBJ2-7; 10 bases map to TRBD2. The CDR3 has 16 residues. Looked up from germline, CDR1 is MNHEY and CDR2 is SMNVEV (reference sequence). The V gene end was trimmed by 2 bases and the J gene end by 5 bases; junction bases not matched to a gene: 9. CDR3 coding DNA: TGTGCCAGCAGTTTAGGGCCTAGCGGGAGTCAAAACGAGCAGTACTTC. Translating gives CASSLGPSGSQNEQYF.

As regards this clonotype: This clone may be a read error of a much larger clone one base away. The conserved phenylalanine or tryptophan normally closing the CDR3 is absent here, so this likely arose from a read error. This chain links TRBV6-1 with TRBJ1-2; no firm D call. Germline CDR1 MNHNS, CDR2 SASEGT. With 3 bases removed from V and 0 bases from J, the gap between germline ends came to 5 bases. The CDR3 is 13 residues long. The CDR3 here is CASSEGANYGYTV. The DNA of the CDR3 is TGTGCCAGCAGTGAGGGAGCTAACTATGGCTACACCGTC.

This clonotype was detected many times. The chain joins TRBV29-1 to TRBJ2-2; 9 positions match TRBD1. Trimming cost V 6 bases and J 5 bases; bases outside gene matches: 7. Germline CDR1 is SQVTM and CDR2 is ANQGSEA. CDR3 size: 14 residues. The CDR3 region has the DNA TGCAGCGTCAGCCGGACAGGGGTAACCGGGGAGCTGTTTTTT. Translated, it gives CSVSRTGVTGELFF.

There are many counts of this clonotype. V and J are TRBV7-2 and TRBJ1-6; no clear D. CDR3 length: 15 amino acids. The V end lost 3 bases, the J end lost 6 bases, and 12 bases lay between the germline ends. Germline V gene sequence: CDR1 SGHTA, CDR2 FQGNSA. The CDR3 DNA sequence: TGTGCCAGCAGCTTGGGTCCCCGTCTTAATTCACCCCTCCACTTT. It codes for CASSLGPRLNSPLHF.

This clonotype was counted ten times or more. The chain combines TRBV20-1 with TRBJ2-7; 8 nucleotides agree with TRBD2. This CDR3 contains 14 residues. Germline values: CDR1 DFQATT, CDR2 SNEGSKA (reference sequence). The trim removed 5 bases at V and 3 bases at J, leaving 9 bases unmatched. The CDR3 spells CSAVGLAHFYEQYF. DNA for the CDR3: TGCAGTGCTGTTGGACTAGCTCATTTCTACGAGCAGTACTTC.

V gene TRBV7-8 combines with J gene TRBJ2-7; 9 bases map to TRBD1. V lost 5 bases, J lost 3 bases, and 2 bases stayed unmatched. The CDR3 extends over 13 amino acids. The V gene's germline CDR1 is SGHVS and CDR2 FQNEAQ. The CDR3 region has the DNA TGTGCCAGCAGCGCGGACAGGGGCTACGAGCAGTACGTC. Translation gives CASSADRGYEQYV.

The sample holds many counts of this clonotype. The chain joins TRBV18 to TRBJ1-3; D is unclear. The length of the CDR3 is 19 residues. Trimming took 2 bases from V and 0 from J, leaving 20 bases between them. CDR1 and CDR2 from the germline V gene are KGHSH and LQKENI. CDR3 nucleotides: TGTGCCAGCTCACCAATCGCCCTTCCTCCGGGTCACTCTGGAAACACCATATATTTT. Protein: CASSPIALPPGHSGNTIYF.

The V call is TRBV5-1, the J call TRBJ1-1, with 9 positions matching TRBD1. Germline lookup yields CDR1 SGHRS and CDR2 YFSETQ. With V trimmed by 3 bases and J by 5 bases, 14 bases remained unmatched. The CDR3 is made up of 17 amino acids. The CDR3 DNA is TGCGCCAGCAGCTCCTTCGGGGGACAGGGCGTTGGAACTGAAGCTTTCTTT. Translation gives CASSSFGGQGVGTEAFF.

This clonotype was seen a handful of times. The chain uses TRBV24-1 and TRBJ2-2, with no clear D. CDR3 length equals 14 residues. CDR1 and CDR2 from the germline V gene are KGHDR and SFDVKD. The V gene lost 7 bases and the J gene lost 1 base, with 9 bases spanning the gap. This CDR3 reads CATSGLMNTGELFF. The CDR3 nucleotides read TGTGCCACCAGCGGGCTAATGAACACCGGGGAGCTGTTTTTT.

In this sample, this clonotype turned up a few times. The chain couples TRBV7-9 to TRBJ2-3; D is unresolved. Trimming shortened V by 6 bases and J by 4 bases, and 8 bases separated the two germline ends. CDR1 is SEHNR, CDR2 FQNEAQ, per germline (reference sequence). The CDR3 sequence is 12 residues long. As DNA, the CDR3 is TGTGCCAGCAGGTTTGGGCCAGATACGCAGTATTTT. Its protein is CASRFGPDTQYF.

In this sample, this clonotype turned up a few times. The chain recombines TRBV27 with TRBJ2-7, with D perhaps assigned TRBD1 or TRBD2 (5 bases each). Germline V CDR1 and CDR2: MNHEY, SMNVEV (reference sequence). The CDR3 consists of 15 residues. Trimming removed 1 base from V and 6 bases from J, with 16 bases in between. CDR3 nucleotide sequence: TGTGCCAGCAGTTTATTCTCGGGACCCGACTCCGAGCAGTACTTC. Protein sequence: CASSLFSGPDSEQYF.

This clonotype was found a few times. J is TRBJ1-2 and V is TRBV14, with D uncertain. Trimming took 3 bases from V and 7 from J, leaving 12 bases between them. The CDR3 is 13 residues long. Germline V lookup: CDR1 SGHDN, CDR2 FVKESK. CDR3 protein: CASSHGFIGGYTF. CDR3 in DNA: TGTGCCAGCAGCCACGGGTTCATCGGTGGCTACACCTTC.

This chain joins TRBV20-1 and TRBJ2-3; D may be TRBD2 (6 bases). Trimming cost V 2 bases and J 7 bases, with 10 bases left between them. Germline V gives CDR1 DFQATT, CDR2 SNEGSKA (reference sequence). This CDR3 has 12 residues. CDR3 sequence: CSARSRENTQYF. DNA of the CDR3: TGCAGTGCTAGAAGCCGGGAGAATACGCAGTATTTT.

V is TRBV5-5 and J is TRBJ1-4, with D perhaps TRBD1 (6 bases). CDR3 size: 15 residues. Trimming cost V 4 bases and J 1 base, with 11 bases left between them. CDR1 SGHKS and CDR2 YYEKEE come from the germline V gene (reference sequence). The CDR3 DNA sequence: TGTGCCAGCAGCGGGATACAGGGAACTAATGAAAAACTGTTTTTT. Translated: CASSGIQGTNEKLFF.

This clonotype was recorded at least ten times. The DNA of the CDR3 is TGTGCCACCAGTGATCGTGAAAGTGACCTAGACAATGAGCAGTTCTTC. This encodes CATSDRESDLDNEQFF. The chain has TRBV24-1 and TRBJ2-1; D is unresolved. The CDR3 totals 16 residues. CDR1 KGHDR and CDR2 SFDVKD come from the germline V gene. The germline V and J ends were trimmed by 3 bases and 5 bases, with 16 bases remaining between them.

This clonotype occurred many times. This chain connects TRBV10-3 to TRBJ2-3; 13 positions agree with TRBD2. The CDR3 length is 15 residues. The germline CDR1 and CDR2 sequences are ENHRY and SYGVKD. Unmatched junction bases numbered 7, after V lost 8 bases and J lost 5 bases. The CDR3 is CAIGRLAGGIDTQYF. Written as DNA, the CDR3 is TGTGCCATCGGCCGACTAGCGGGAGGAATAGATACGCAGTATTTT.